The 18 T cell receptor beta chains given below trace back to one sample, sequenced in a study of siplizumab effects on memory and regulatory T cells. Sequencing used immunoSEQ multiplex PCR; TCRdb keeps in-frame clones, though not all of them. The top ten hold roughly 18% of the sample, which has approximately 48,000 clones, more than 85% seen once. Sequenced input: CD8+ T cells sorted from blood. The receptors here all came from a human donor in good health.

This clone was observed a few times. The V and J genes are TRBV28 and TRBJ1-5; no firm D call. The CDR3 runs to 13 residues. Trimming pared 6 bases from V and 0 bases from J, leaving 6 bases between. Germline V gene data show CDR1 as MDHEN and CDR2 as SYDVKM. In DNA form, the CDR3 reads TGTGCCAGCAGAGAGATTAGCAATCAGCCCCAGCATTTT. Protein product: CASREISNQPQHF.

By proportion, this clone is medium-sized. V usage is TRBV9 and J usage is TRBJ1-1; no clear D. The V end was cut by 0 bases, the J end by 5 bases, with 8 bases between. The CDR3 is 13 amino acids. The germline V gene has CDR1 SGDLS and CDR2 YYNGEE. CDR3 protein: CASSVGTGTEAFF. Here the CDR3 DNA reads TGTGCCAGCAGCGTAGGGACTGGGACTGAAGCTTTCTTT.

This chain uses TRBV6-5 with TRBJ2-1, with 11 bases identical to TRBD2. V was clipped by 6 bases and J by 8 bases; unmatched bases: 6. Germline CDR1 and CDR2: MNHEY and SVGAGI. This CDR3 is built from 14 residues. The CDR3 region has the DNA TGTGCCAGCAGACTAGCGGGAGAGGCAGATGAGCAGTTCTTC. This translates into CASRLAGEADEQFF.

The chain couples TRBV29-1 to TRBJ2-2; no definite D call. Between the trimmed V and J ends, which lost 3 bases and 1 base, there was a span of 6 bases. This CDR3 contains 13 residues. Germline CDR1 is SQVTM and CDR2 is ANQGSEA. In DNA form, the CDR3 reads TGCAGCGTTGATAGGCAGAACACCGGGGAGCTGTTTTTT. Translating gives CSVDRQNTGELFF.

This clone has a single count. The V and J genes are TRBV19 and TRBJ2-7, with D maybe TRBD1 (7 bases). The CDR3 is 15 residues long. CDR1 LNHDA and CDR2 SQIVND come from the germline V gene (reference sequence). V shed 4 bases and J shed 3 bases, with 16 bases lying between them. DNA of the CDR3: TGTGCCAGTAGTACATACCGCGGGACAGACTACGAGCAGTACTTC. Translation: CASSTYRGTDYEQYF.

The V and J genes are TRBV14 and TRBJ2-7; tentative D call: TRBD2 (5 bases). Trimming removed 0 bases from V and 6 bases from J, with 15 bases in between. CDR3 length: 15 amino acids. The germline V gene encodes CDR1 SGHDN and CDR2 FVKESK. DNA of the CDR3: TGTGCCAGCAGCCAAGATCTAATGGTAGAGGGCGAGCAGTACTTC. Its translation: CASSQDLMVEGEQYF.

The chain combines TRBV6-5 with TRBJ2-7, with D unresolved. The CDR3 has 13 residues. V was cut by 6 bases and J by 2 bases, with 11 bases left in between. The V gene's germline CDR1 is MNHEY and CDR2 SVGAGI. CDR3 DNA sequence: TGTGCCAGCAGCCCAAAGGGTCCCTACGAGCAGTACTTC. Encoded protein: CASSPKGPYEQYF.

J is TRBJ1-4 and V is TRBV6-5; no firm D call. Trimming cost V 0 bases and J 2 bases, with 7 bases left between them. Germline V lookup: CDR1 MNHEY, CDR2 SVGAGI. The CDR3 spans 15 residues. CDR3 sequence reads: CASSYSLETNEKLFF. The DNA for the CDR3 is TGTGCCAGCAGTTACTCGTTGGAGACTAATGAAAAACTGTTTTTT.

V is TRBV5-1 and J is TRBJ2-7, with 7 bases lining up with TRBD2. The CDR3 has 15 residues. Trimming took 0 bases from V and 2 from J; bases not matched to a gene: 5. Germline-derived CDR1 and CDR2 are SGHRS and YFSETQ. The CDR3 sequence: CASSLVPSGPYEQYF. CDR3 DNA: TGCGCCAGCAGCTTGGTTCCTAGCGGACCCTACGAGCAGTACTTC.

CDR3 sequence (DNA): TGTGCCAGCAGTTTGATTTCGTTGGTTGCAAACGAAGCTTTCTTT. Its translation: CASSLISLVANEAFF. The chain couples TRBV28 to TRBJ1-1, with D uncertain. Trimming stripped 3 bases from V and 8 bases from J, with 19 bases between. The V gene's germline CDR1 is MDHEN and CDR2 SYDVKM. There are 15 residues in the CDR3. The full variable domain, in which reference TRBV28 and TRBJ1-1 provide the parts outside the CDR3, is DVKVTQSSRYLVKRTGEKVFLECVQDMDHENMFWYRQDPGLGLRLIYFSYDVKMKEKGDIPEGYSVSREKKERFSLILESASTNQTSMYLCASSLISLVANEAFFGQGTRLTVV.

The genes are TRBV7-3 and TRBJ2-4, with D perhaps matching TRBD2 (6 bases). The CDR3 is 16 residues long. Germline loops: CDR1 SGHTA, CDR2 FQGTGA. Trimming left V 2 bases short and J 4 bases short, with 15 bases between. The CDR3 DNA sequence: TGTGCCAGCAGCTTATCGGCAGGAGCGGGTAAAAACATTCAGTACTTC. It specifies CASSLSAGAGKNIQYF.

V is TRBV6-1 and J is TRBJ1-5; D unresolved. Germline V CDR1 and CDR2: MNHNS, SASEGT. Trimming removed 7 bases from V and 0 bases from J, with 7 bases in between. The CDR3 totals 13 residues. CDR3: CASKQYSNQPQHF. The CDR3 coding sequence is TGTGCCAGCAAACAATATAGCAATCAGCCCCAGCATTTT.

The chain is built from TRBV7-6 and TRBJ2-7; D gene ambiguous. The V gene's germline CDR1 is SGHVS and CDR2 FNYEAQ. The CDR3 runs to 15 residues. Trimming stripped 1 base from V and 9 bases from J, with 19 bases between. The CDR3 DNA sequence: TGTGCCAGCAGCTTAGACCGCGAAAGTTTACATCGGCAGTACTTC. It encodes CASSLDRESLHRQYF.

The chain carries TRBV4-1 and TRBJ2-7, with D perhaps matching TRBD1 (6 bases). V lost 5 bases to trimming and J lost 1 base, with 15 bases between them. This CDR3 is built from 15 residues. Germline CDR1 and CDR2: MGHRA and YSYEKL. CDR3 amino acids: CASSDPDRGSYEQYF. CDR3 nucleotides: TGCGCCAGCAGCGACCCGGACAGAGGGTCCTACGAGCAGTACTTC.

The chain recombines TRBV28 with TRBJ2-6; D may be TRBD1 (6 bases). The CDR3 is made up of 16 amino acids. The germline V gene encodes CDR1 MDHEN and CDR2 SYDVKM. V was pared by 5 bases and J by 0 bases, with 11 bases between. For the CDR3, the DNA is TGTGCCAGCAGTCGGACAGCACTCTCTGGGGCCAACGTCCTGACTTTC. Residues: CASSRTALSGANVLTF.

V usage is TRBV9 and J usage is TRBJ2-3, with D hard to call. Germline CDR1 and CDR2: SGDLS and YYNGEE. The CDR3 covers 18 residues. The ends were cut back, 1 base at V and 0 bases at J, with 18 bases in the middle. The CDR3 bases are TGTGCCAGCAGCGTATTAACCGACTGCAGAACTAGCACAGATACGCAGTATTTT. It encodes CASSVLTDCRTSTDTQYF.

The chain is built from TRBV27 and TRBJ2-1; unclear D gene. The CDR3 runs 15 residues. The V and J ends lost 5 bases and 5 bases respectively, with 16 bases between them. Per the germline V gene, CDR1 is MNHEY and CDR2 is SMNVEV (reference sequence). The CDR3 loop is CASSRPTPQDNEQFF. CDR3 in DNA: TGTGCCAGCAGTCGACCGACTCCCCAGGACAATGAGCAGTTCTTC.

The genes are TRBV7-9 and TRBJ2-3; 10 nucleotides agree with TRBD1. Germline CDR1 SEHNR, CDR2 FQNEAQ (reference sequence). Losses at the gene ends were 8 bases for V and 6 bases for J; bases not matched to a gene: 14. The CDR3 consists of 16 residues. Written as DNA, the CDR3 is TGTGCCAGCGGTAATAAAAAGACAGGGGGCTCGGATACGCAGTATTTT. Residues: CASGNKKTGGSDTQYF.